This T cell receptor beta chain was obtained from a study of Graves' ophthalmopathy and Graves' hyperthyroidism. In donors with ophthalmopathy, activity was moderate-to-severe, with CAS ≥3, NOSPECS ≥4 and duration under 3 months. Out of about 10 ml of fresh peripheral blood, PBMCs were obtained. This clonotype was counted at least ten times. Amplifying from RNA transcripts, the study obtained TCR beta CDR3 regions. Second-round multiplex PCR came after a first-round RT-PCR that employed HTBI primers. MiXCR, run by TCRdb on the multiplex PCR reads, gives a single entry per CDR3 protein. Among around 400,000 distinct CDR3 sequences listed, around 16% were seen once. The receptor was isolated from a woman in her late teens or twenties with Graves' ophthalmopathy. Sequencing input: peripheral blood.

CDR3 sequence reads: CSAPGTGLNGYTF. CDR3 nucleotide sequence: TGCAGCGCCCCGGGGACAGGGTTGAATGGCTACACCTTC. This chain links TRBV29-1 with TRBJ1-2; 9 bases match TRBD1. V shed 7 bases and J 6 bases; nucleotides not matched to a gene: 9. Looked up from germline, CDR1 is SQVTM and CDR2 is ANQGSEA. The CDR3 is made up of 13 amino acids.